A single sample gave rise to the 10 T cell receptor beta chains below, sequenced in a study of neurological immune-mediated disorders (dated by TCRdb to about 2019). The time point label, read with the paper, signifies: longitudinal time-point 3. Libraries were built with 5' RACE. The sequencer listed for this sample is Illumina HiSeq 2500. TCRdb reran the public reads through fastp at Q25 and MiXCR, keeping productive beta chains. Here each entry gathers all rows of one CDR3 protein and keeps the most common genes and DNA. This sample lists 95,000 to 110,000 distinct CDR3 sequences; less than 14% were detected once. More than 2.5% of the sample is held by the ten biggest clonotypes. Material: PBMCs. The receptors come from a female donor with HTLV-1-associated myelopathy (HAM/TSP).

This clonotype was detected many times. The chain employs TRBV5-1 and TRBJ2-1; unclear D gene. V lost 0 bases to trimming and J lost 9 bases, with 7 bases between them. Germline lookup yields CDR1 SGHRS and CDR2 YFSETQ. This CDR3 comprises 12 residues. The CDR3 sequence is CASSLEVGEQFF. Written as DNA, the CDR3 is TGCGCCAGCAGCTTGGAAGTGGGTGAGCAGTTCTTC.

The J gene is TRBJ1-5, the V gene TRBV5-1, with D maybe TRBD1 (6 bases). The CDR3 extends over 15 amino acids. V lost 4 bases and J lost 2, with 13 bases in between. Looked up from germline, CDR1 is SGHRS and CDR2 is YFSETQ. In DNA, the CDR3 is TGCGCCAGCAGCCGGGGGCCGACTGGCAATCAGCCCCAGCATTTT. Residues: CASSRGPTGNQPQHF.

The sample holds many counts of this clonotype. The V call is TRBV6-5, the J call TRBJ2-1; tentatively, D is TRBD1 (5 bases). The CDR3 length is 12 residues. Trimming left V 4 bases short and J 6 bases short, with 7 bases between. Germline values: CDR1 MNHEY, CDR2 SVGAGI. CDR3 DNA sequence: TGTGCCAGCAGTTCCAGGGTCAATGAGCAGTTCTTC. Its protein product is CASSSRVNEQFF.

This clonotype was counted many times. J is TRBJ2-5 and V is TRBV5-1, with no clear D. V lost 4 bases and J 3 bases, leaving 10 bases between the germline ends. Germline V gene lookup returns CDR1 SGHRS and CDR2 YFSETQ. CDR3 length equals 13 residues. CDR3 in amino acids: CASSASKEETQYF. Written as DNA, the CDR3 is TGCGCCAGCAGCGCAAGCAAAGAAGAGACCCAGTACTTC.

Only a few counts were recorded for this clonotype. This chain uses TRBV27 with TRBJ1-5; the D is unclear. V shed 6 bases and J shed 0 bases, with 12 bases lying between them. The CDR3 runs 15 residues. The germline gives CDR1 MNHEY, CDR2 SMNVEV (reference sequence). As DNA, the CDR3 is TGTGCCAGCAGAAATTACGCGGCTAGCAATCAGCCCCAGCATTTT. Protein: CASRNYAASNQPQHF.

The V call is TRBV5-1, the J call TRBJ2-3; 9 positions agree with TRBD2. V was clipped by 5 bases and J by 2 bases; unmatched bases: 6. CDR1 is SGHRS, CDR2 YFSETQ, per germline. CDR3 length: 15 amino acids. The CDR3 region has the DNA TGCGCCAGCAGTGTTACTAGCGGGTACACAGATACGCAGTATTTT. The encoded protein is CASSVTSGYTDTQYF.

In regard to this clonotype: A much larger clone lies a single base off, so this may be a read error. V gene TRBV6-5 combines with J gene TRBJ1-3, with D tentatively TRBD1 (6 bases). Germline-derived CDR1 and CDR2 are MNHEY and SVGAGI. The V and J ends lost 4 bases and 3 bases respectively, with 16 bases between them. CDR3 length equals 16 residues. CDR3 region: CASSSFSTGYGNTIYF. The CDR3 nucleotides read TGTGCCAGCAGTTCCTTTTCGACAGGATATGGAAACACCATATATTTT.

This clonotype was recorded many times. The rearrangement joins TRBV6-1 to TRBJ2-7; possibly TRBD2 for D (5 bases). The CDR3 loop spans 13 amino acids. Germline CDR1 reads MNHNS; CDR2 reads SASEGT. Deletions cut 8 bases from V and 0 bases from J, with 11 bases between. In DNA form, the CDR3 reads TGTGCCAGCTCCCGGGAAAGCTCCTACGAGCAGTACTTC. This sequence encodes CASSRESSYEQYF.

The DNA of the CDR3 is TGTGCCAGCAGTGAAGAAAACCGACAGGGAAAACTAGCCAAAAACATTCAGTACTTC. Translation gives CASSEENRQGKLAKNIQYF. The chain couples TRBV6-1 to TRBJ2-4; 7 bases align to TRBD1. The CDR3 has 19 residues. Losses at the gene ends were 1 base for V and 0 bases for J; bases not matched to a gene: 12. Germline CDR1 is MNHNS and CDR2 is SASEGT.

This clonotype appeared a single time. Just one base apart from a much larger clone, this may be a read error. This sequence joins TRBV5-1 and TRBJ2-7, with TRBD1 matching over 9 bases. This CDR3 has 15 residues. CDR1 and CDR2 from the germline V gene are SGHRS and YFSETQ. J gave up 5 bases and V 3 bases, and 9 bases lay outside the gene matches. The CDR3 region is CASSSVPGQGNEQYF. CDR3 nucleotide sequence: TGCGCCAGCAGCTCTGTTCCGGGACAGGGAAACGAGCAGTACTTC.